The 6 T cell receptor beta chains given below trace back to one sample, sequenced in a study of blood T cell repertoires in COVID-19. Assay: immunoSEQ multiplex PCR; the TCRdb copy retains only in-frame clones and omits some. The sample has roughly 220,000 clones, just over 85% seen once. Material: peripheral blood. These receptor sequences come from a man older than 75 with acute or convalescent COVID-19.

The genes are TRBV5-5 and TRBJ2-2; 9 nucleotides align to TRBD2. CDR3 length equals 16 residues. The germline V gene encodes CDR1 SGHKS and CDR2 YYEKEE (reference sequence). After removal of 2 bases from V and 3 bases from J, the junction contained 5 bases not matched to a gene. The CDR3 loop is CASSFSTSGDTGELFF. The CDR3 nucleotides are TGTGCCAGCAGCTTTTCGACTAGCGGAGACACCGGGGAGCTGTTTTTT. Full variable domain (outside the CDR3, taken from reference TRBV5-5 and TRBJ2-2): DAGVTQSPTHLIKTRGQQVTLRCSPISGHKSVSWYQQVLGQGPQFIFQYYEKEERGRGNFPDRFSARQFPNYSSELNVNALLLGDSALYLCASSFSTSGDTGELFFGEGSRLTVL.

The chain has TRBV28 and TRBJ2-3; 8 nucleotides align to TRBD2. There are 14 residues in the CDR3. With 6 bases clipped from V and 4 bases from J, the junction kept 6 bases outside the gene matches. Germline V lookup: CDR1 MDHEN, CDR2 SYDVKM. The CDR3: CASSTTSGADTQYF. The CDR3, as DNA: TGTGCCAGCAGCACAACTAGCGGAGCAGATACGCAGTATTTT.

V gene TRBV9 combines with J gene TRBJ2-1; 9 bases fit TRBD2. The CDR3 has 15 residues. The V segment lost 4 bases and the J segment 1 base; nucleotides outside the gene matches: 3. Germline-derived CDR1 and CDR2 are SGDLS and YYNGEE. CDR3 coding DNA: TGTGCCAGCAGCCTTAGCGGGAGTTCCTACAATGAGCAGTTCTTC. Translated: CASSLSGSSYNEQFF.

V usage is TRBV12-3 or TRBV12-4 and J usage is TRBJ2-3; D is undetermined. The length of the CDR3 is 13 residues. Trimming left V 7 bases short and J 6 bases short, with 14 bases between. The CDR3 DNA is TGTGCCAGCACTCCGGAGATTTGGGATACGCAGTATTTT. Its protein product is CASTPEIWDTQYF.

The rearrangement uses TRBV11-2 and TRBJ2-2; 7 bases line up with TRBD2. With V trimmed by 6 bases and J by 0 bases, 7 bases remained unmatched. The CDR3 has 16 residues. Germline-derived CDR1 and CDR2 are SGHAT and FQNNGV. The CDR3: CASRSLAAANTGELFF. The CDR3 DNA sequence: TGTGCCAGCAGATCTCTAGCGGCAGCGAACACCGGGGAGCTGTTTTTT.

The chain employs TRBV3-1 (or the pseudogene TRBV3-2) and TRBJ2-1; D ambiguous. V lost 0 bases to trimming and J lost 3 bases, with 21 bases between them. The V gene's germline CDR1 is LGHDT and CDR2 YNNKEL (reference sequence). The CDR3 is made up of 19 amino acids. The CDR3 sequence: CASSQEARFVIGVYNEQFF. The CDR3 coding sequence is TGTGCCAGCAGCCAAGAGGCTAGGTTCGTCATTGGCGTCTACAATGAGCAGTTCTTC.